Shown below are 32 T cell receptor beta chains from a single sample sequenced in a study of blood T cell repertoires in COVID-19. Profiled with immunoSEQ multiplex PCR; TCRdb holds only in-frame clones, not every one. The sample lists about 140,000 clones, 65% to 85% seen once, with 7.5% to 8.5% in the top ten. The sequenced sample was peripheral blood. The source of these receptors is a human donor in a cohort sampled during active COVID-19.

This clone is a singleton in its sample. The J gene is TRBJ1-1, the V gene TRBV6-1, with 9 bases identical to TRBD1. The CDR3 spans 14 residues. CDR1 and CDR2 (germline): MNHNS, SASEGT. V dropped 9 bases and J dropped 4; count of bases not matched to a gene: 9. The CDR3 coding sequence is TGTGCCAGAAGAGAAGGACAGGGGTCCACTGAAGCTTTCTTT. Translating gives CARREGQGSTEAFF.

DNA for the CDR3: TGTGCCAGCACTCCCAGGCCCTACGAGCAGTACTTC. Its protein is CASTPRPYEQYF. The rearrangement uses TRBV27 and TRBJ2-7; D not certain. Germline V gene data show CDR1 as MNHEY and CDR2 as SMNVEV (reference sequence). CDR3 size: 12 residues. The V end was cut by 7 bases, the J end by 2 bases, with 9 bases between.

The gene calls are TRBV4-2 and TRBJ2-5; 8 bases are shared with TRBD2. V lost 2 bases, J lost 5 bases, and 7 bases stayed unmatched. CDR1 is LGHNA, CDR2 YNFKEQ, per germline. The CDR3 runs to 15 residues. The chain's CDR3 is CASSQRLAREETQYF. The CDR3 nucleotides are TGTGCCAGCAGCCAAAGACTAGCGAGGGAGGAGACCCAGTACTTC.

The V call is TRBV5-8, the J call TRBJ1-5; no firm D call. Deletions cut 4 bases from V and 0 bases from J, with 23 bases between. The CDR3 is 19 residues long. CDR1 is SGHTS and CDR2 is YDEGEE in the germline V gene. The DNA for the CDR3 is TGTGCCAGCAGCCGCAATGTCGGTGCCGATCCTATTAGCAATCAGCCCCAGCATTTT. It encodes CASSRNVGADPISNQPQHF.

This chain links TRBV7-8 with TRBJ1-6; TRBD1 matches at 7 bases. V shed 1 base and J 8 bases; nucleotides not matched to a gene: 5. CDR1 is SGHVS and CDR2 is FQNEAQ in the germline V gene. The CDR3 has 15 amino acids. The CDR3 region is CASSLVGTADSPLHF. The CDR3 DNA is TGTGCCAGCAGCTTAGTAGGGACAGCTGATTCACCCCTCCACTTT.

The V gene is TRBV29-1, the J gene TRBJ1-1; D unclear. Germline V lookup: CDR1 SQVTM, CDR2 ANQGSEA. The CDR3 is 13 amino acids. Trimming stripped 3 bases from V and 1 base from J, with 9 bases between. The CDR3 spells CSVELQENTEAFF. The DNA of the CDR3 is TGCAGCGTTGAGCTGCAGGAGAACACTGAAGCTTTCTTT.

This chain joins TRBV6-5 and TRBJ1-1; TRBD1 is a possible D gene (5 bases). V lost 7 bases and J 1 base, leaving 16 bases between the germline ends. This CDR3 contains 15 residues. Germline CDR1 reads MNHEY; CDR2 reads SVGAGI. The CDR3 DNA follows: TGTGCCAGCACCCGGAGGCGGGGCGAGAACACTGAAGCTTTCTTT. This gives the protein CASTRRRGENTEAFF.

The gene calls are TRBV28 and TRBJ2-7; D is perhaps TRBD1 (6 bases). Germline CDR1 reads MDHEN; CDR2 reads SYDVKM. CDR3 length: 14 amino acids. V was trimmed by 5 bases and J by 2 bases, leaving 13 bases between them. The CDR3 coding sequence is TGTGCCAGCAGTCCCCCCGACAGGCCCTACGAGCAGTACTTC. This gives the protein CASSPPDRPYEQYF. Complete variable domain (other parts from reference TRBV28 and TRBJ2-7): DVKVTQSSRYLVKRTGEKVFLECVQDMDHENMFWYRQDPGLGLRLIYFSYDVKMKEKGDIPEGYSVSREKKERFSLILESASTNQTSMYLCASSPPDRPYEQYFGPGTRLTVT.

This clone was recorded only once. The genes are TRBV3-1 (or the pseudogene TRBV3-2) and TRBJ1-6, with D uncertain. V was pared by 4 bases and J by 5 bases, with 6 bases between. The length of the CDR3 is 13 residues. CDR1 and CDR2 (germline): LGHDT, YNNKEL (reference sequence). CDR3 bases: TGTGCCAGCAGCCGTACTCATAATTCACCCCTCCACTTT. Translation: CASSRTHNSPLHF.

This chain connects TRBV19 to TRBJ2-1; D is uncertain. Trimming left V 3 bases short and J 5 bases short, with 11 bases between. The length of the CDR3 is 14 residues. The V gene's germline CDR1 is LNHDA and CDR2 SQIVND (reference sequence). In DNA form, the CDR3 reads TGTGCCAGTAGTATGCGTCTAGTCAACAATGAGCAGTTCTTC. Its protein product is CASSMRLVNNEQFF.

CDR3 loop: CASSQGSPGLGGYTF. For the CDR3, the DNA is TGTGCCAGCAGCCAAGGGTCCCCAGGTCTCGGCGGCTACACCTTC. The V call is TRBV4-2, the J call TRBJ1-2; the D is unclear. This CDR3 has 15 amino acids. Trimming removed 1 base at V and 8 bases at J, with 17 bases between. Germline CDR1 LGHNA, CDR2 YNFKEQ.

This clone has more than one count but fewer than ten. The CDR3 spells CASSSTYNGHNEQFF. CDR3 nucleotide sequence: TGTGCCAGCAGCTCTACTTATAATGGGCACAATGAGCAGTTCTTC. The chain is built from TRBV5-6 and TRBJ2-1; no reliable D call. CDR1 and CDR2 (germline): SGHDT, YYEEEE. This CDR3 is built from 15 residues. Trimming took 3 bases from V and 5 from J, leaving 15 bases between them.

This clone was counted a single time. CDR3 protein: CASRASTDTQYF. CDR3 sequence (DNA): TGTGCCAGCAGGGCTTCCACAGATACGCAGTATTTT. The rearrangement uses TRBV6-5 and TRBJ2-3; D is uncertain. Trimming left V 6 bases short and J 2 bases short, with 6 bases between. CDR1 is MNHEY, CDR2 SVGAGI, per germline. The CDR3 runs to 12 residues.

The V gene is TRBV6-2 or TRBV6-3, the J gene TRBJ2-3; tentatively, D is TRBD2 (6 bases). Per germline, CDR1 MNHEY and CDR2 SVGEGT. The CDR3 totals 14 residues. The V end lost 5 bases, the J end lost 2 bases, and 11 bases lay between the germline ends. The chain's CDR3 is CASSPRTITDTQYF. The CDR3 DNA is TGTGCCAGCAGTCCCCGGACTATCACAGATACGCAGTATTTT.

This clone came up once. The rearrangement links TRBV20-1 to TRBJ2-7, with D hard to call. Trimming took off 4 bases at V and 8 bases at J, with 12 bases between the two ends. The CDR3 totals 11 residues. From germline, CDR1 is DFQATT and CDR2 SNEGSKA (reference sequence). CDR3 in DNA: TGCAGTGCTACCCGAAGCGCGAAGCAGTACTTC. It specifies CSATRSAKQYF.

The rearrangement uses TRBV5-4 and TRBJ1-5; D is perhaps TRBD1 (6 bases). Trimming cost V 5 bases and J 1 base, with 13 bases left between them. The CDR3 extends over 15 amino acids. Looked up from germline, CDR1 is SGHNT and CDR2 is YYREEE (reference sequence). The CDR3 protein is CASSRGGESNQPQHF. CDR3 nucleotide sequence: TGTGCCAGCAGTAGAGGGGGGGAGAGCAATCAGCCCCAGCATTTT.

This clone appeared once. The V call is TRBV4-2, the J call TRBJ2-2, with 9 bases lining up with TRBD1. The V gene end was trimmed by 1 base and the J gene end by 0 bases; junction bases not matched to a gene: 3. The CDR3 consists of 17 residues. CDR1 and CDR2 (germline): LGHNA, YNFKEQ. The CDR3 sequence is CASSQVQGAANTGELFF. Here the CDR3 DNA reads TGTGCCAGCAGCCAAGTACAGGGGGCGGCGAACACCGGGGAGCTGTTTTTT.

This clone was seen a single time. The rearrangement joins TRBV7-9 to TRBJ1-2; 7 bases agree with TRBD1. Trimming removed 3 bases from V and 6 bases from J; junction bases left unmatched: 7. This CDR3 comprises 14 residues. Germline V gene lookup returns CDR1 SEHNR and CDR2 FQNEAQ (reference sequence). In DNA form, the CDR3 reads TGTGCCAGCAGCTTGGACAGGTCTTCGGATGGCTACACCTTC. It encodes CASSLDRSSDGYTF.

The V gene is TRBV19, the J gene TRBJ2-7; 9 nucleotides line up with TRBD1. The CDR3 is 14 amino acids. Germline V CDR1 and CDR2: LNHDA, SQIVND (reference sequence). The ends lost 5 bases at V and 3 bases at J; junction bases unmatched: 5. Here the CDR3 DNA reads TGTGCCAGTAGTCCAACAGGGGGCGTCTACGAGCAGTACTTC. Translation: CASSPTGGVYEQYF.

The chain combines TRBV9 with TRBJ2-1, with D perhaps matching TRBD1 (7 bases). From germline, CDR1 is SGDLS and CDR2 YYNGEE. V was shortened by 3 bases and J by 3 bases, with 13 bases between the two germline ends. The CDR3 is made up of 15 amino acids. In DNA form, the CDR3 reads TGTGCCAGCAGCGCCGCAGGGGGGAACTACAATGAGCAGTTCTTC. Amino acid sequence: CASSAAGGNYNEQFF.

This sequence joins TRBV6-4 and TRBJ2-2; D may be TRBD1 (5 bases). Trimming shortened V by 8 bases and J by 1 base, and 14 bases separated the two germline ends. From germline, CDR1 is MRHNA and CDR2 SNTAGT. The CDR3 is 15 residues long. CDR3 sequence reads: CASGLGQENTGELFF. The CDR3 DNA sequence: TGTGCCAGCGGCCTGGGGCAAGAGAACACCGGGGAGCTGTTTTTT.

The CDR3 nucleotides read TGTGCCAGCAGTTACCTTAGGGGCAGCCGAGGTGGCTACACCTTC. It is translated as CASSYLRGSRGGYTF. The rearrangement uses TRBV6-5 and TRBJ1-2, with D perhaps TRBD1 (5 bases). V was clipped by 2 bases and J by 7 bases, with 17 bases between them. Germline V gene data show CDR1 as MNHEY and CDR2 as SVGAGI. The CDR3 sequence is 15 residues long.

This clone was seen only once. CDR3 region: CASSQDSLQETQYF. In DNA, the CDR3 is TGTGCCAGCAGCCAAGATAGTCTGCAAGAGACCCAGTACTTC. The chain has TRBV3-1 (or the pseudogene TRBV3-2) and TRBJ2-5; no firm D call. Germline loops: CDR1 LGHDT, CDR2 YNNKEL (reference sequence). This CDR3 is built from 14 residues. Trimming took off 0 bases at V and 2 bases at J, with 7 bases between the two ends.

The CDR3 is CASTRGGVGDIQYF. DNA for the CDR3: TGTGCCAGCACTAGAGGGGGGGTAGGGGACATTCAGTACTTC. The chain combines TRBV2 with TRBJ2-4, with D tentatively TRBD2 (7 bases). The V and J ends lost 7 bases and 8 bases respectively, with 18 bases between them. The CDR3 is made up of 14 amino acids. Germline V CDR1 and CDR2: SNHLY, FYNNEI. The full variable domain, completed using reference TRBV2 and TRBJ2-4, is EPEVTQTPSHQVTQMGQEVILRCVPISNHLYFYWYRQILGQKVEFLVSFYNNEISEKSEIFDDQFSVERPDGSNFTLKIRSTKLEDSAMYFCASTRGGVGDIQYFGAGTRLSVL.

This chain uses TRBV7-3 with TRBJ1-5; weak D call: TRBD1 (5 bases). CDR3 length equals 15 residues. V lost 5 bases to trimming and J lost 4 bases, with 15 bases between them. Germline assignment: CDR1 SGHTA and CDR2 FQGTGA. CDR3: CASSINGGPNQPQHF. In DNA, the CDR3 is TGTGCCAGCAGCATTAACGGGGGACCGAATCAGCCCCAGCATTTT.

J is TRBJ2-4 and V is TRBV6-5; 7 bases map to TRBD2. The CDR3 covers 11 residues. The germline V gene has CDR1 MNHEY and CDR2 SVGAGI. The chain's CDR3 is CGGREKGIQYF. CDR3 in DNA: TGTGGTGGGAGGGAGAAGGGCATTCAGTACTTC.

V is TRBV6-5 and J is TRBJ1-1, with 8 nucleotides matching TRBD1. Germline V gene sequence: CDR1 MNHEY, CDR2 SVGAGI. J was trimmed by 5 bases and V by 7 bases; bases with no gene match: 6. The CDR3 extends over 13 amino acids. The CDR3 region is CASNTGGRTEAFF. DNA for the CDR3: TGTGCCAGCAACACAGGGGGACGGACTGAAGCTTTCTTT.

The V gene is TRBV10-3, the J gene TRBJ2-2, with 8 bases that match TRBD1. The CDR3 totals 15 residues. The ends lost 4 bases at V and 7 bases at J; junction bases unmatched: 8. CDR1 is ENHRY and CDR2 is SYGVKD in the germline V gene. In nucleotides, the CDR3 is TGTGCCATCAGTGGGCCAGGGGGCGCGGTCGGGGAGCTGTTTTTT. This gives the protein CAISGPGGAVGELFF.

This rearrangement joins TRBV2 to TRBJ1-2; the D is unclear. The V gene lost 0 bases and the J gene lost 7 bases, with 9 bases spanning the gap. Per germline, CDR1 SNHLY and CDR2 FYNNEI. The CDR3 is 13 residues long. The CDR3 DNA sequence: TGTGCCAGCAGTGAAGCGCGAGGGAGTGGCTACACCTTC. This codes for CASSEARGSGYTF.

The gene calls are TRBV6-5 and TRBJ1-1; 11 bases fit TRBD1. This CDR3 is 14 amino acids long. Germline lookup yields CDR1 MNHEY and CDR2 SVGAGI. J was trimmed by 5 bases and V by 6 bases; bases with no gene match: 5. The CDR3 DNA is TGTGCCAGCAGACCGGGACAGGGGGGGACTGAAGCTTTCTTT. This codes for CASRPGQGGTEAFF.

J is TRBJ2-3 and V is TRBV18, with 7 bases lining up with TRBD2. Trimming removed 6 bases from V and 2 bases from J; junction bases left unmatched: 8. The CDR3 extends over 15 amino acids. Germline-derived CDR1 and CDR2 are KGHSH and LQKENI. This CDR3 reads CASSRAAGVTDTQYF. In DNA, the CDR3 is TGTGCCAGCTCGCGGGCTGCGGGAGTCACAGATACGCAGTATTTT.

For this clone: At one boundary the junction diverges from the germline segment, which might be a read error. This CDR3 reads CASSSTGVYHSPLHF. The CDR3 region has the DNA TGTGCCAGCAGCTCGACCGGGGTCTATCATTCACCCCTCCACTTT. The chain employs TRBV5-6 and TRBJ1-6; D unresolved. CDR3 length: 15 residues. Germline V lookup: CDR1 SGHDT, CDR2 YYEEEE.